These 20 T cell receptor beta chains originate from one sample sequenced in a study of OX40 agonist ivuxolimab in advanced cancers. Clones were read by immunoSEQ multiplex PCR, and TCRdb kept only the in-frame ones, dropping some. Among under 100,000 clones listed, 80% to 95% were seen once. The sample in question was CD4+ or CD8+ T cells sorted from blood, obtained in a trial of the OX40 agonist ivuxolimab. Source of these receptors: an adult with an advanced solid tumor such as melanoma, head and neck, liver or kidney cancer.

The V and J genes are TRBV7-2 and TRBJ1-4, with TRBD1 matching 11 bases. Germline V gives CDR1 SGHTA, CDR2 FQGNSA. CDR3 size: 15 residues. V shed 1 base and J 8 bases; nucleotides not matched to a gene: 3. For the CDR3, the DNA is TGTGCCAGCAGCTTAGTAGGGACAGGGGGGGAAAAACTGTTTTTT. This codes for CASSLVGTGGEKLFF.

The chain combines TRBV7-2 with TRBJ1-2; D call uncertain. V was trimmed by 5 bases and J by 7 bases, leaving 20 bases between them. There are 15 residues in the CDR3. The germline V gene encodes CDR1 SGHTA and CDR2 FQGNSA. For the CDR3, the DNA is TGTGCCAGCAGCCGACAATCCCCACTGACTGCTGGCTACACCTTC. This codes for CASSRQSPLTAGYTF.

J is TRBJ2-1 and V is TRBV18; the match to TRBD2 covers 13 bases. The V gene's germline CDR1 is KGHSH and CDR2 LQKENI. Trimming cost V 3 bases and J 9 bases; bases outside gene matches: 5. The CDR3 totals 15 residues. The CDR3 coding sequence is TGTGCCAGCTCACCCCAGGGACTAGCGGGAACTGAGCAGTTCTTC. It specifies CASSPQGLAGTEQFF.

This sequence joins TRBV5-4 and TRBJ2-2; 7 nucleotides match TRBD2. With V trimmed by 3 bases and J by 7 bases, 12 bases remained unmatched. The germline gives CDR1 SGHNT, CDR2 YYREEE (reference sequence). CDR3 length: 16 amino acids. The CDR3 DNA sequence: TGTGCCAGCAGCTCTCATTTGGTGCGGGAGCACGGGGAGCTGTTTTTT. Protein sequence: CASSSHLVREHGELFF.

This chain joins TRBV7-9 and TRBJ2-3; tentative D call: TRBD2 (5 bases). The CDR3 sequence is 14 residues long. CDR1 and CDR2 (germline): SEHNR, FQNEAQ (reference sequence). Trimming removed 5 bases at V and 1 base at J, with 10 bases between. The CDR3 nucleotides read TGTGCCAGCAGCGTAGATAGCGGCACAGATACGCAGTATTTT. Encoded protein: CASSVDSGTDTQYF.

This chain joins TRBV30 and TRBJ1-1; 7 positions match TRBD1. The CDR3 contains 15 residues. Germline CDR1 and CDR2: GTSNPN and SVGIG (reference sequence). V gave up 3 bases and J gave up 1 base; unmatched junction bases: 8. The CDR3 DNA sequence: TGTGCCTGGAGCCCAGGGGACAGTTGGAACACTGAAGCTTTCTTT. It translates to CAWSPGDSWNTEAFF. Filled out from reference TRBV30 and TRBJ1-1, the complete variable domain reads SQTIHQWPATLVQPVGSPLSLECTVEGTSNPNLYWYRQAAGRGLQLLFYSVGIGQISSEVPQNLSASRPQDRQFILSSKKLLLSDSGFYLCAWSPGDSWNTEAFFGQGTRLTVV.

There are a few counts of this clone. The chain carries TRBV27 and TRBJ2-2; D gene ambiguous. The CDR3 is 18 residues long. The germline V gene encodes CDR1 MNHEY and CDR2 SMNVEV (reference sequence). V was shortened by 2 bases and J by 6 bases, with 22 bases between the two germline ends. CDR3 sequence: CASSLRPPRPLAAGELFF. The CDR3 DNA reads as TGTGCCAGCAGTTTACGCCCCCCTCGACCATTGGCGGCCGGGGAGCTGTTTTTT.

This chain connects TRBV7-9 to TRBJ2-2, with D unresolved. CDR3 length equals 11 residues. CDR1 is SEHNR, CDR2 FQNEAQ, per germline (reference sequence). V was clipped by 0 bases and J by 7 bases, with 0 bases between them. The CDR3 reads CASSLAGELFF. CDR3 in DNA: TGTGCCAGCAGCTTAGCCGGGGAGCTGTTTTTT.

CDR3 in amino acids: CAISGGLNTGELFF. DNA of the CDR3: TGTGCCATCTCGGGAGGACTAAACACCGGGGAGCTGTTTTTT. The V call is TRBV10-3, the J call TRBJ2-2, with 7 bases that match TRBD2. Germline V gene lookup returns CDR1 ENHRY and CDR2 SYGVKD. The CDR3 sequence is 14 residues long. The trim removed 8 bases at V and 2 bases at J, leaving 5 bases unmatched.

The V and J genes are TRBV6-6 and TRBJ2-7; unclear D gene. This CDR3 has 14 amino acids. CDR1 MNHNY and CDR2 SVGAGI come from the germline V gene (reference sequence). V was cut by 5 bases and J by 1 base, with 12 bases left in between. This CDR3 reads CASSDPYSSYEQYF. CDR3 bases: TGTGCCAGCAGTGACCCTTACAGTTCCTACGAGCAGTACTTC.

The chain carries TRBV6-6 and TRBJ2-7; no firm D call. Germline CDR1 is MNHNY and CDR2 is SVGAGI (reference sequence). The CDR3 spans 15 residues. V was pared by 2 bases and J by 0 bases, with 11 bases between. The CDR3 here is CASSYQKTSSYEQYF. In DNA form, the CDR3 reads TGTGCCAGCAGTTACCAGAAAACGAGCTCCTACGAGCAGTACTTC.

The rearrangement joins TRBV30 to TRBJ2-7; possible D gene TRBD1, 6 bases. Germline assignment: CDR1 GTSNPN and CDR2 SVGIG (reference sequence). This CDR3 is built from 14 residues. Deletions cut 5 bases from V and 0 bases from J, with 14 bases between. In nucleotides, the CDR3 is TGTGCCTGGGCCAGGGGTCGGAACTCCTACGAGCAGTACTTC. This gives the protein CAWARGRNSYEQYF.

V usage is TRBV5-1 and J usage is TRBJ1-3, with D hard to call. This CDR3 has 14 residues. V was cut by 0 bases and J by 3 bases, with 7 bases left in between. CDR1 SGHRS and CDR2 YFSETQ come from the germline V gene. The DNA of the CDR3 is TGCGCCAGCAGCTTGGTAGGAAATGGAAACACCATATATTTT. Translated, it gives CASSLVGNGNTIYF.

The rearrangement uses TRBV27 and TRBJ2-5, with D tentatively TRBD2 (6 bases). Trimming removed 2 bases at V and 3 bases at J, with 7 bases between. The germline CDR1 and CDR2 sequences are MNHEY and SMNVEV (reference sequence). CDR3 length: 13 residues. CDR3 sequence reads: CASSLEREETQYF. CDR3 DNA: TGTGCCAGCAGTTTAGAGCGGGAAGAGACCCAGTACTTC.

The gene calls are TRBV4-2 and TRBJ1-3, with 7 bases aligning to TRBD1. The CDR3 contains 15 residues. CDR1 and CDR2 from the germline V gene are LGHNA and YNFKEQ. V lost 3 bases, J lost 7 bases, and 9 bases stayed unmatched. This chain's CDR3 is CASSHPDRPGNTIYF. DNA of the CDR3: TGTGCCAGCAGCCACCCGGACAGGCCGGGGAACACCATATATTTT.

V usage is TRBV4-3 and J usage is TRBJ2-7; D tentatively fits TRBD1 or TRBD2 (5 bases each). V was clipped by 2 bases and J by 2 bases, with 19 bases between them. Germline V gives CDR1 LGHNA, CDR2 YSLEER. This CDR3 has 17 residues. DNA of the CDR3: TGCGCCAGCAGCCAACGGCGGGCCAGAGGGGCTGCCTACGAGCAGTACTTC. This sequence encodes CASSQRRARGAAYEQYF.

The genes are TRBV6-6 and TRBJ1-3, with D maybe TRBD1 (5 bases). Germline V CDR1 and CDR2: MNHNY, SVGAGI (reference sequence). V was pared by 6 bases and J by 2 bases, with 11 bases between. CDR3 size: 14 residues. The CDR3 reads CASSIGEAGNTIYF. For the CDR3, the DNA is TGTGCCAGCAGCATAGGGGAAGCTGGAAACACCATATATTTT.

V gene TRBV6-5 combines with J gene TRBJ1-1; 7 nucleotides match TRBD1. The V segment lost 6 bases and the J segment 0 bases; nucleotides outside the gene matches: 7. CDR1 is MNHEY and CDR2 is SVGAGI in the germline V gene. The CDR3 spans 15 residues. The CDR3 here is CASRNRGILNTEAFF. In DNA, the CDR3 is TGTGCCAGCAGGAACAGGGGCATCCTGAACACTGAAGCTTTCTTT.

The chain has TRBV25-1 and TRBJ2-5, with a weak D call TRBD1 (6 bases). The germline CDR1 and CDR2 sequences are MGHDK and SYGVNS. V was shortened by 1 base and J by 3 bases, with 18 bases between the two germline ends. The CDR3 covers 17 residues. The chain's CDR3 is CASSELGSGTQKETQYF. DNA of the CDR3: TGTGCCAGCAGTGAATTAGGGTCCGGGACACAGAAAGAGACCCAGTACTTC.

This clone was detected a few times. V usage is TRBV19 and J usage is TRBJ1-1; 7 nucleotides line up with TRBD1. Germline CDR1 reads LNHDA; CDR2 reads SQIVND (reference sequence). Germline trimming cut 7 bases from V and 1 base from J; bases unmatched to any gene: 6. The CDR3 is 14 amino acids. CDR3 DNA: TGTGCCAGTACCATAGACAGGGAGAACACTGAAGCTTTCTTT. This translates into CASTIDRENTEAFF.